Presented here are 17 T cell receptor beta chains from one specimen sequenced in a study of regulatory T cells in long-lasting Graves disease. As for time point: newly diagnosed GD, antithyroid drugs for less than 3 months. PBMCs provided the RNA from which the TCR library was made. Arm-PCR of CDR3 regions with iRepertoire HTBI primers generated TCR beta libraries. TCRdb recomputed calls from the multiplex PCR reads with MiXCR, one row per CDR3 protein. The data contain about 540,000 distinct CDR3 sequences, roughly 13% of them singletons. These data were likewise used in another study, on T cells in Graves' hyperthyroidism and ophthalmopathy.

The sequencing here drew on peripheral blood mononuclear cells (PBMCs), taken at new diagnosis, from a patient treated with antithyroid drugs. The receptors originated from a man in his thirties or forties with Graves disease.

On this clonotype: Just one base apart from a much larger clone, this may be a read error. CDR3 coding DNA: TGCAGTGCTAGATCAGGAAGGGGGCTTGGCACAGATACGCAGTATTTT. As protein: CSARSGRGLGTDTQYF. The chain couples TRBV20-1 to TRBJ2-3, with TRBD1 matching 7 bases. The CDR3 has 16 residues. From germline, CDR1 is DFQATT and CDR2 SNEGSKA (reference sequence). Unmatched junction bases numbered 9, after V lost 2 bases and J lost 1 base.

This clonotype was seen at least ten times. This chain connects TRBV28 to TRBJ1-3, with no clear D. Germline V lookup: CDR1 MDHEN, CDR2 SYDVKM. CDR3 length: 17 amino acids. V was pared by 8 bases and J by 0 bases, with 20 bases between. CDR3 region: CASQTTSERSSGNTIYF. CDR3 coding DNA: TGTGCCAGCCAAACTACTTCAGAGCGGAGCTCTGGAAACACCATATATTTT.

This clonotype was counted ten times or more. The chain links TRBV27 to TRBJ1-1; D gene ambiguous. The germline V gene has CDR1 MNHEY and CDR2 SMNVEV (reference sequence). V was cut by 1 base and J by 13 bases, with 22 bases left in between. The CDR3 covers 15 residues. As DNA, the CDR3 is TGTGCCAGCAGTTTATATCGGGGAATGGCTAATAGGGTTTTCTTT. Translated, it gives CASSLYRGMANRVFF.

This clonotype was seen at least ten times. V usage is TRBV27 and J usage is TRBJ2-1, with D perhaps matching TRBD1 or TRBD2 (7 bases each). This CDR3 region has 18 residues. Trimming took 3 bases from V and 0 from J, leaving 18 bases between them. The V gene's germline CDR1 is MNHEY and CDR2 SMNVEV (reference sequence). As DNA, the CDR3 is TGTGCCAGCAGTTTCGGGACTACCAGGGGGAGCTCCTACAATGAGCAGTTCTTC. Amino acids: CASSFGTTRGSSYNEQFF.

This clonotype occurred many times. J is TRBJ2-1 and V is TRBV20-1, with TRBD2 matching over 7 bases. Germline V gene data show CDR1 as DFQATT and CDR2 as SNEGSKA (reference sequence). The CDR3 is 14 amino acids. With V trimmed by 1 base and J by 12 bases, 12 bases remained unmatched. CDR3 amino acids: CSARVLRGGSVQFF. Written as DNA, the CDR3 is TGCAGTGCTAGAGTCTTGAGGGGCGGGAGTGTGCAGTTCTTC.

This clonotype showed up many times. The V and J genes are TRBV2 and TRBJ1-5; D is possibly TRBD1 (5 bases). Trimming cost V 2 bases and J 4 bases, with 9 bases left between them. This CDR3 region has 14 residues. CDR1 and CDR2 (germline): SNHLY, FYNNEI. Here the CDR3 reads CASSETAGNQPQHF. CDR3 coding DNA: TGTGCCAGCAGTGAAACGGCAGGGAATCAGCCCCAGCATTTT.

This clonotype was seen many times. V and J are TRBV29-1 and TRBJ2-1; 9 bases agree with TRBD2. V lost 3 bases and J lost 2; bases outside the gene matches: 8. The germline CDR1 and CDR2 sequences are SQVTM and ANQGSEA. The CDR3 is 16 amino acids. The CDR3 is CSVDGLAGGPYNEQFF. The CDR3 nucleotides are TGCAGCGTTGATGGATTGGCGGGAGGGCCCTACAATGAGCAGTTCTTC.

The chain links TRBV7-2 to TRBJ1-3; D ambiguous. The V gene's germline CDR1 is SGHTA and CDR2 FQGNSA. This CDR3 is built from 17 residues. Trimming removed 5 bases from V and 1 base from J, with 18 bases in between. The CDR3 nucleotides are TGTGCCAGCAGCCCCTCCGCGGGTATGGGTTCTGGAAACACCATATATTTT. The encoded protein is CASSPSAGMGSGNTIYF.

This clonotype was seen many times. The chain joins TRBV10-3 to TRBJ2-7; tentative D call: TRBD2 (5 bases). V was shortened by 3 bases and J by 3 bases, with 9 bases between the two germline ends. CDR3 length equals 13 residues. Germline lookup yields CDR1 ENHRY and CDR2 SYGVKD. CDR3 amino acids: CAISDGLGYEQYF. CDR3 DNA sequence: TGTGCCATCAGTGATGGACTTGGCTACGAGCAGTACTTC.

This clonotype was seen at least ten times. The chain recombines TRBV20-1 with TRBJ2-7; maybe TRBD2 (6 bases). The CDR3 extends over 15 amino acids. Trimming removed 5 bases at V and 1 base at J, with 18 bases between. Germline CDR1 DFQATT, CDR2 SNEGSKA (reference sequence). In DNA, the CDR3 is TGCAGTGCTCTCTCGGGGGAGCGGTTATCCTACGAGCAGTACTTC. It codes for CSALSGERLSYEQYF.

The chain is built from TRBV28 and TRBJ1-2; 7 nucleotides line up with TRBD1. The CDR3 runs 15 residues. From germline, CDR1 is MDHEN and CDR2 SYDVKM. V lost 7 bases, J lost 2 bases, and 10 bases stayed unmatched. The DNA of the CDR3 is TGTGCCAGCATCCAGACGGGGGACAGCAACTATGGCTACACCTTC. This gives the protein CASIQTGDSNYGYTF.

This clonotype has more than one count but fewer than ten. The chain joins TRBV10-3 to TRBJ2-1, with D uncertain. V was clipped by 11 bases and J by 5 bases, with 10 bases between them. This CDR3 has 11 amino acids. Per the germline V gene, CDR1 is ENHRY and CDR2 is SYGVKD. The CDR3 reads CAYSVNNEQFF. In DNA, the CDR3 is TGTGCCTACTCAGTGAACAATGAGCAGTTCTTC.

In the case of this clonotype: This may be a read error, as it is one base from a much larger clone. V gene TRBV6-2 or TRBV6-3 combines with J gene TRBJ2-1; TRBD1 is a possible D gene (6 bases). Trimming took off 6 bases at V and 2 bases at J, with 20 bases between the two ends. This CDR3 has 17 residues. Germline V lookup: CDR1 MNHEY, CDR2 SVGEGT. The CDR3 sequence is CASRYPQRGSPYNEQFF. CDR3 coding DNA: TGTGCCAGCAGGTATCCCCAAAGGGGGAGCCCCTACAATGAGCAGTTCTTC.

Only a few counts were recorded for this clonotype. The chain is built from TRBV5-6 and TRBJ2-1; 8 nucleotides agree with TRBD2. The J call may be wrong; the DNA end is better matched by TRBJ2-5. Germline CDR1 is SGHDT and CDR2 is YYEEEE. CDR3 size: 14 residues. CDR3 in amino acids: CASKRAGVGETQYF. The CDR3 DNA sequence: TGTGCCAGTAAGAGAGCGGGAGTGGGGGAGACCCAGTACTTC.

The chain carries TRBV29-1 and TRBJ1-2; tentative D call: TRBD1 (5 bases). Germline V gives CDR1 SQVTM, CDR2 ANQGSEA. V lost 0 bases, J lost 4 bases, and 12 bases lay in between. This CDR3 region has 14 residues. The CDR3 DNA reads as TGCAGCGTTGAAGAGGAAGGGACTGTCTATGGCTACACCTTC. This codes for CSVEEEGTVYGYTF.

This clonotype was observed at least ten times. The rearrangement uses TRBV5-1 and TRBJ2-6; the D gene is possibly TRBD1 (6 bases). The CDR3 spans 18 residues. Trimming pared 3 bases from V and 0 bases from J, leaving 16 bases between. Per the germline V gene, CDR1 is SGHRS and CDR2 is YFSETQ. The CDR3 nucleotides read TGCGCCAGCAGCTCGAGTGGGGGCTTCAGCTCTGGGGCCAACGTCCTGACTTTC. Translation gives CASSSSGGFSSGANVLTF.

The chain links TRBV19 to TRBJ2-7; a weak D match, TRBD2 (5 bases). Germline assignment: CDR1 LNHDA and CDR2 SQIVND (reference sequence). The CDR3 runs 12 residues. V was pared by 1 base and J by 4 bases, with 5 bases between. The CDR3 here is CASSIAGYEQYF. As DNA, the CDR3 is TGTGCCAGTAGTATAGCGGGATACGAGCAGTACTTC. Full variable domain (rest looked up from reference TRBV19 and TRBJ2-7): DGGITQSPKYLFRKEGQNVTLSCEQNLNHDAMYWYRQDPGQGLRLIYYSQIVNDFQKGDIAEGYSVSREKKESFPLTVTSAQKNPTAFYLCASSIAGYEQYFGPGTRLTVT.